This T cell receptor beta chain was documented in a study of T cell responses to AZD1222 COVID-19 vaccine (dated by TCRdb to the early 2020s). As for the study more broadly: A total of approximately 240 trial participants underwent TCR sequencing, of whom 200 to 220 received two doses of AZD1222 and some 25 received two doses of the MenACWY control vaccine. Enrollment into the trials was organized by age into subgroups of 18-55, 56-69 and 70-plus years, and those subgroups contained roughly 150, 30 and 60 TCR-sequenced participants, respectively.

Results the study describes overall, beyond this receptor: Conclusions about previously exposed vaccinees are limited because only five to seven AZD1222 recipients were SARS-CoV-2 seropositive at baseline. A significant rise in spike-specific TCR breadth and depth was observed after two AZD1222 doses relative to day 0 and relative to MenACWY recipients. The 56-69-year group was small, and its depth increase did not reach significance, likely because of low power. CD4 TCRs associated with the vaccine covered the entire spike protein, and the dominant responses were in regions 160-218 and 743-854. Reportedly, almost half of the unique spike-specific TCRs recognized epitopes lying outside the regions that are mutated in the B.1.351 and B.1.1.7 variants. Because no samples from the day 14 peak response were available, repertoires could be characterized only after the peak T cell response. Participants were mostly white British and included more females than males, and it was suggested by the authors that clonal diversity may have been underestimated.

From cysteine to phenylalanine, the CDR3 is 12 amino acids long. Only CDR3 DNA remains: 36 bases, in frame from the first base. The trim is 3 bases for V and 6 bases for J, with a gap of 9 bases between the germline ends. CDR1 MNHEY and CDR2 SMNVEV are derived from the germline V gene (reference sequence). Taken with the paper, the label for time point translates to: sample from adult after SARS-CoV-2 infection, after symptom onset. Two convalescent COVID-19 patients, sampled after symptom onset from adults with prior SARS-CoV-2 infection, were also TCR-sequenced for comparison. The CDR3 regions of human TCRbeta chains were subjected to immunosequencing. Per the source publication's procedure: Repertoire TCRs were checked for matches against a reference library of SARS-CoV-2-specific TCRs that had been generated using the MIRA antigen-specificity platform. Breadth was defined as the fraction of unique TCRs that were SARS-CoV-2-associated. Depth was defined as the fraction of total T cells that were SARS-CoV-2-associated. Using the MIRA data, each spike-specific TCR was assigned both to the spike region to which the TCR was reactive and to a CD4 or CD8 class. Log10-transformed breadth and depth values were compared by one-way ANOVA with Sidak's multiple comparisons tests. Sourced from immuneACCESS, this table was stored by TCRdb with only in-frame sequences that have V and J called. A share of the clones is absent; for the studies checked, an unresolved V gene accounts for under half, and the remainder has no known explanation. V and J calls plus clone size are reproduced from that table; the DNA served to infer D and trimming. The sample profile shows 110,000 to 150,000 clones; just under 95% of them were found once. The ten largest clones capture 12% of the sample.

Concerning this clone: Its antigen has not been determined. Within one base of it there is no much larger clone, and no base qualities were kept.

The origin of this receptor is an adult who had recovered from COVID-19. The sequence is built from TRBV27 and TRBJ2-7, with the D call perhaps TRBD1 or TRBD2, each one matching 7 bases. The sample here was peripheral blood, taken after recovery from COVID-19. CDR3 reads: CASSFRGGEQYF. The DNA is TGTGCCAGCAGTTTCAGGGGGGGCGAGCAGTACTTC.